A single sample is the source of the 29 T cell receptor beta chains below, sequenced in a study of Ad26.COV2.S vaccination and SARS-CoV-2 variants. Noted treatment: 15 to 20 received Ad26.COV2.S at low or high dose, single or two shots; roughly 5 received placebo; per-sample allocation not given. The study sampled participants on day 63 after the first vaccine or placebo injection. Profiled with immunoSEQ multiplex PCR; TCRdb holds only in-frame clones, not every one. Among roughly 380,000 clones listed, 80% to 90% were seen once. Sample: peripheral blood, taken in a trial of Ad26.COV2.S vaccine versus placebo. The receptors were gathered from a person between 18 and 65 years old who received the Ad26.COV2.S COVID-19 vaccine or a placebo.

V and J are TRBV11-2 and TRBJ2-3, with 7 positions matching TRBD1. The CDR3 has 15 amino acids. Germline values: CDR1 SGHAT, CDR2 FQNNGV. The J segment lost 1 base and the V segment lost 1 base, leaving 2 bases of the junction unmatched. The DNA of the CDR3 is TGTGCCAGCAGCTTAGGCACAGGGGGCACAGATACGCAGTATTTT. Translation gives CASSLGTGGTDTQYF.

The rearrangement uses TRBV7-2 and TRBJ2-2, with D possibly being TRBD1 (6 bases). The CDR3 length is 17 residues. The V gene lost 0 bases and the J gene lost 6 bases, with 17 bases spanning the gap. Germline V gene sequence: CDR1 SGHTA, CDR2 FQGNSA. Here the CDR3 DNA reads TGTGCCAGCAGCTTAGCGGGGGCAGGGGTACGGTCCGGGGAGCTGTTTTTT. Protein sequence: CASSLAGAGVRSGELFF.

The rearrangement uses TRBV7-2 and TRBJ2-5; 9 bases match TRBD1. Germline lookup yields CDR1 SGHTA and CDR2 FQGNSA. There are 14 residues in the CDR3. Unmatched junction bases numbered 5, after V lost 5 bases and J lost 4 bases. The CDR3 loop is CASSADRGTETQYF. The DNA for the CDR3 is TGTGCCAGCAGCGCGGACAGGGGTACAGAGACCCAGTACTTC.

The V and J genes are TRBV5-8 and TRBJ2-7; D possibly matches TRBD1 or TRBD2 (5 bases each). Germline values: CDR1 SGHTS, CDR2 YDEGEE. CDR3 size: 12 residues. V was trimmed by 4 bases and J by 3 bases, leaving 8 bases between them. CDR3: CASSGDGYEQYF. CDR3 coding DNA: TGTGCCAGCAGCGGGGACGGCTACGAGCAGTACTTC. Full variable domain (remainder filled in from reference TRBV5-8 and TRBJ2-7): EAGVTQSPTHLIKTRGQQATLRCSPISGHTSVYWYQQALGLGLQFLLWYDEGEERNRGNFPPRFSGRQFPNYSSELNVNALELEDSALYLCASSGDGYEQYFGPGTRLTVT.

CDR3 residues: CASSNSRTGGISPLHF. The DNA for the CDR3 is TGTGCCAGTAGTAACTCGCGGACAGGGGGGATTTCACCCCTCCACTTT. J is TRBJ1-6 and V is TRBV19; 10 nucleotides align to TRBD1. CDR1 and CDR2 (germline): LNHDA, SQIVND (reference sequence). Losses at the gene ends were 4 bases for V and 9 bases for J; bases not matched to a gene: 9. The length of the CDR3 is 16 residues. Complete variable domain (other parts from reference TRBV19 and TRBJ1-6): DGGITQSPKYLFRKEGQNVTLSCEQNLNHDAMYWYRQDPGQGLRLIYYSQIVNDFQKGDIAEGYSVSREKKESFPLTVTSAQKNPTAFYLCASSNSRTGGISPLHFGNGTRLTVT.

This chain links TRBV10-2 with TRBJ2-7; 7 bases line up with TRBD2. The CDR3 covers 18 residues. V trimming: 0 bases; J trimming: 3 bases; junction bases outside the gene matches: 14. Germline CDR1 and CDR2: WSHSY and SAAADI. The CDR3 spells CASSESMSASGDSYEQYF. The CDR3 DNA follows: TGCGCCAGCAGTGAGTCGATGTCGGCTAGCGGAGACAGCTACGAGCAGTACTTC.

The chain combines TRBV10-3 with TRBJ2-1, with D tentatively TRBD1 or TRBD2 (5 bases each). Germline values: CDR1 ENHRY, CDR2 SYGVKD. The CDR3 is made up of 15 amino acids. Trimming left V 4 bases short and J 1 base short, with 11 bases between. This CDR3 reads CAISVEGFSYNEQFF. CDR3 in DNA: TGTGCCATCAGTGTCGAGGGGTTTTCCTACAATGAGCAGTTCTTC.

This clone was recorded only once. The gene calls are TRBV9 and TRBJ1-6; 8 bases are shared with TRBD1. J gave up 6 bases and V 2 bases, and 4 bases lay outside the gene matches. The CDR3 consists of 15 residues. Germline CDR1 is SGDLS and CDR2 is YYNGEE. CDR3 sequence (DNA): TGTGCCAGCAGCGTGTCAGGGACAGGTAATTCACCCCTCCACTTT. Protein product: CASSVSGTGNSPLHF. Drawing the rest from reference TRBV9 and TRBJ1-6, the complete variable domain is DSGVTQTPKHLITATGQRVTLRCSPRSGDLSVYWYQQSLDQGLQFLIQYYNGEERAKGNILERFSAQQFPDLHSELNLSSLELGDSALYFCASSVSGTGNSPLHFGNGTRLTVT.

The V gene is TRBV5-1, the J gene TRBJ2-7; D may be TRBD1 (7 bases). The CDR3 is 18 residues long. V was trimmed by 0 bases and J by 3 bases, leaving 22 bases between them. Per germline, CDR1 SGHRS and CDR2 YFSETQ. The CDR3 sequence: CASSLEGAGQGPFYEQYF. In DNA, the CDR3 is TGCGCCAGCAGCTTGGAGGGGGCGGGGCAGGGACCGTTCTACGAGCAGTACTTC.

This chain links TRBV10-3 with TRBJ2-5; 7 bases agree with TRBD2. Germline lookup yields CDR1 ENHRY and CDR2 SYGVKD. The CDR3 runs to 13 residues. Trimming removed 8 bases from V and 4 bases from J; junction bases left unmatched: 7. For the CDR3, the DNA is TGTGCCATCTCCACACGCGGGGGAGAGACCCAGTACTTC. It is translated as CAISTRGGETQYF.

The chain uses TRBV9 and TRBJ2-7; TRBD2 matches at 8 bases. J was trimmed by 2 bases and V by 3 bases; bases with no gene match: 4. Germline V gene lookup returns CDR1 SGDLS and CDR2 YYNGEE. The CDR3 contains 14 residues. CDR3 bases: TGTGCCAGCAGCGCGGGGGGGGAAACCTACGAGCAGTACTTC. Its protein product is CASSAGGETYEQYF.

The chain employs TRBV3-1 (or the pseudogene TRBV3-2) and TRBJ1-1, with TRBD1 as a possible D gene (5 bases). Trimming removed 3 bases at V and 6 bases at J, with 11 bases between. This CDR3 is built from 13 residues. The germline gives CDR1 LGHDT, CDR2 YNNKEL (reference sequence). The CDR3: CASSHHQGAEAFF. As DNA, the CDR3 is TGTGCCAGCAGCCACCATCAGGGCGCTGAAGCTTTCTTT.

For the CDR3, the DNA is TGTGCCAGCAGCTGGGCGATGAGCATCCAAGAGACCCAGTACTTC. Its protein product is CASSWAMSIQETQYF. This rearrangement joins TRBV11-2 to TRBJ2-5; D remains ambiguous. The CDR3 loop spans 15 amino acids. Germline-derived CDR1 and CDR2 are SGHAT and FQNNGV. The V end was cut by 4 bases, the J end by 1 base, with 13 bases between.

As DNA, the CDR3 is TGTGCCAGCAGTCCCGTTGGGTACGAGCAGTACTTC. Amino acids: CASSPVGYEQYF. The chain is built from TRBV6-5 and TRBJ2-7; no clear D gene. CDR3 size: 12 residues. CDR1 is MNHEY and CDR2 is SVGAGI in the germline V gene. V lost 5 bases and J lost 4, with 9 bases in between.

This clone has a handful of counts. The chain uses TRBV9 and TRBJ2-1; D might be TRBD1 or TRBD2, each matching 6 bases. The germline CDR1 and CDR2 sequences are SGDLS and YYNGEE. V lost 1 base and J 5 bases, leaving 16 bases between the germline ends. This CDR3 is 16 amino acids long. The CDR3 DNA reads TGTGCCAGCAGCGTAACGGGGGCTAGCTTAAACAATGAGCAGTTCTTC. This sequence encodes CASSVTGASLNNEQFF. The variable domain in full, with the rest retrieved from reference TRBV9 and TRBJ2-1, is DSGVTQTPKHLITATGQRVTLRCSPRSGDLSVYWYQQSLDQGLQFLIQYYNGEERAKGNILERFSAQQFPDLHSELNLSSLELGDSALYFCASSVTGASLNNEQFFGPGTRLTVL.

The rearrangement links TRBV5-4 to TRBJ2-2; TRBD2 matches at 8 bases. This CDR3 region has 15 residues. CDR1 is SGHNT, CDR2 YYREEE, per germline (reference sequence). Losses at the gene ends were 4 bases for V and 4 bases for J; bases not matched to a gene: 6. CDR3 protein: CASSPGSGGTGELFF. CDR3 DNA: TGTGCCAGCAGCCCTGGGAGCGGGGGCACCGGGGAGCTGTTTTTT. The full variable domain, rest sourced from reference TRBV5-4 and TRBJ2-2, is ETGVTQSPTHLIKTRGQQVTLRCSSQSGHNTVSWYQQALGQGPQFIFQYYREEENGRGNFPPRFSGLQFPNYSSELNVNALELDDSALYLCASSPGSGGTGELFFGEGSRLTVL.

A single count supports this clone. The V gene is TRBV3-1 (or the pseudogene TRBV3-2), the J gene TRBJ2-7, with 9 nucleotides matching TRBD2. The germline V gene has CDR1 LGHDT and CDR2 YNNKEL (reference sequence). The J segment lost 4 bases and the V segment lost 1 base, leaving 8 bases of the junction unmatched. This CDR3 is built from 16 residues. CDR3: CASSQGWSAGGYEQYF. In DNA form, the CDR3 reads TGTGCCAGCAGCCAAGGGTGGTCAGCGGGGGGTTACGAGCAGTACTTC.

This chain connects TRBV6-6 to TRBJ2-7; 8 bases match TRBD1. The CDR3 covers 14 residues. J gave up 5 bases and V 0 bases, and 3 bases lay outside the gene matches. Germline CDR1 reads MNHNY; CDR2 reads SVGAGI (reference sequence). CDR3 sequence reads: CASSYSAGGDEQYF. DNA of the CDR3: TGTGCCAGCAGTTACTCGGCAGGGGGCGACGAGCAGTACTTC.

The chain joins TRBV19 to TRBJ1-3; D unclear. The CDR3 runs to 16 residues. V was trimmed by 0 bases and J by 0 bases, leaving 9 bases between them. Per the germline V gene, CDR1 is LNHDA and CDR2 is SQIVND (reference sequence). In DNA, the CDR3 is TGTGCCAGTAGTATAGAACAGCTCAACTCTGGAAACACCATATATTTT. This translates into CASSIEQLNSGNTIYF.

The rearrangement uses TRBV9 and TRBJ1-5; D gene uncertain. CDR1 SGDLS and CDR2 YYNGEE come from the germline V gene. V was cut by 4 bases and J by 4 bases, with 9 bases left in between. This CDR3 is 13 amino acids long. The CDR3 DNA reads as TGTGCCAGCAGCAGAGGAGGGAATCAGCCCCAGCATTTT. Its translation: CASSRGGNQPQHF.

The CDR3 region is CAISESNWAGRLPNQPQHF. The CDR3 DNA follows: TGTGCCATCAGTGAGTCGAACTGGGCAGGGCGTCTCCCTAATCAGCCCCAGCATTTT. V gene TRBV10-3 combines with J gene TRBJ1-5; D might be TRBD1 (5 bases). Per germline, CDR1 ENHRY and CDR2 SYGVKD. The V end was cut by 0 bases, the J end by 4 bases, with 22 bases between. The CDR3 is 19 residues long.

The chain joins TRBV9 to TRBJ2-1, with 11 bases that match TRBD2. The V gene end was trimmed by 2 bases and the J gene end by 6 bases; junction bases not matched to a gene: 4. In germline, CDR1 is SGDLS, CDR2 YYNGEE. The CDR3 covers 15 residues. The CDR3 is CASSVSGRGGNEQFF. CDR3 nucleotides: TGTGCCAGCAGCGTTAGCGGGAGGGGAGGCAATGAGCAGTTCTTC.

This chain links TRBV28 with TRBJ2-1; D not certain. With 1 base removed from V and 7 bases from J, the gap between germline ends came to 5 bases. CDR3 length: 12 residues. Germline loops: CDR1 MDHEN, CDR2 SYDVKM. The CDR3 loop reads CASSLSGNEQFF. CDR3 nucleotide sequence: TGTGCCAGCAGTTTATCCGGGAATGAGCAGTTCTTC.

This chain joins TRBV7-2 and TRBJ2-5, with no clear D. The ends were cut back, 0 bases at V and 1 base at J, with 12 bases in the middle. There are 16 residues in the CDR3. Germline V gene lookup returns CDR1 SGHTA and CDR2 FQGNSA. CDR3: CASSLAGSTLQETQYF. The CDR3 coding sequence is TGTGCCAGCAGCTTAGCCGGCTCCACCCTCCAAGAGACCCAGTACTTC.

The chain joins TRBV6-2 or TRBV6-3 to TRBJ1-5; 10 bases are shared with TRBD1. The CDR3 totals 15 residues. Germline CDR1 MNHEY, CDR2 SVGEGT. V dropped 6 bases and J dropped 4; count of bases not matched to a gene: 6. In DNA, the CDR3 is TGTGCCAGCAGCTCGGGACAGGGGCAAAATCAGCCCCAGCATTTT. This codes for CASSSGQGQNQPQHF.

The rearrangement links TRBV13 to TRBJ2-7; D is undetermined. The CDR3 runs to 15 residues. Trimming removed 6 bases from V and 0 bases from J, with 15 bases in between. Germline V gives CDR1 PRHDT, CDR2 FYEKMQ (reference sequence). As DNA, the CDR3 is TGTGCCAGCAGTCCTCTTCGTGACAACTCCTACGAGCAGTACTTC. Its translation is CASSPLRDNSYEQYF.

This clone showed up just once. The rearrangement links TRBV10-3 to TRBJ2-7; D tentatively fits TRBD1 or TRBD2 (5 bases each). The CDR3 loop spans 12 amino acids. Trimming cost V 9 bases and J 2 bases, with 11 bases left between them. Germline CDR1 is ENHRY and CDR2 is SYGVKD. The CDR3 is CAIGTVTYEQYF. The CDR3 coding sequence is TGTGCCATAGGGACGGTAACCTACGAGCAGTACTTC.

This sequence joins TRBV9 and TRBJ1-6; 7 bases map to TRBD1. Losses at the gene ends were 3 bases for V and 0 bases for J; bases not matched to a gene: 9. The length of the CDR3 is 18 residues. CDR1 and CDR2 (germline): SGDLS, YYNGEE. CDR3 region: CASSEKGGITSYNSPLHF. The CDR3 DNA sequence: TGTGCCAGCAGCGAGAAAGGGGGCATCACCTCCTATAATTCACCCCTCCACTTT.

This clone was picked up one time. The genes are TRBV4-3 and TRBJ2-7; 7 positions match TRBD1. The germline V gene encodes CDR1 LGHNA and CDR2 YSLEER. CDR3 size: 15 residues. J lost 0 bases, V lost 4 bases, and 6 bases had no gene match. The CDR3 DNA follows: TGCGCCAGCAGCCGAGGACAGGCCAGCTCCTACGAGCAGTACTTC. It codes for CASSRGQASSYEQYF.